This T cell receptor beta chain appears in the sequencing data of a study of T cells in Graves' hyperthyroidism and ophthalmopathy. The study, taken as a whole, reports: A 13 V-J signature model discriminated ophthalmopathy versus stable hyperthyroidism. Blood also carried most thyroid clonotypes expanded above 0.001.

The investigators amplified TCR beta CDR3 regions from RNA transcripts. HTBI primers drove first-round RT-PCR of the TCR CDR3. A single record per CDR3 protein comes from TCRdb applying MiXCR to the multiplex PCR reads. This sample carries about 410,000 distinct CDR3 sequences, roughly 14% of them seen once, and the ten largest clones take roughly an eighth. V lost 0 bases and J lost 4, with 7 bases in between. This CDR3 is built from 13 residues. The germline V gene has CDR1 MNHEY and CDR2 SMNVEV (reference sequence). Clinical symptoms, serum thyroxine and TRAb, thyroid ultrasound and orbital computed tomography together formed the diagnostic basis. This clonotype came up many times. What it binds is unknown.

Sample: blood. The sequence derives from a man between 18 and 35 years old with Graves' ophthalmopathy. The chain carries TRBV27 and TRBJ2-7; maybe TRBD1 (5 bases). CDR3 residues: CASSLSRAYEQYF. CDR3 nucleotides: TGTGCCAGCAGTTTATCCAGGGCTTACGAGCAGTACTTC.